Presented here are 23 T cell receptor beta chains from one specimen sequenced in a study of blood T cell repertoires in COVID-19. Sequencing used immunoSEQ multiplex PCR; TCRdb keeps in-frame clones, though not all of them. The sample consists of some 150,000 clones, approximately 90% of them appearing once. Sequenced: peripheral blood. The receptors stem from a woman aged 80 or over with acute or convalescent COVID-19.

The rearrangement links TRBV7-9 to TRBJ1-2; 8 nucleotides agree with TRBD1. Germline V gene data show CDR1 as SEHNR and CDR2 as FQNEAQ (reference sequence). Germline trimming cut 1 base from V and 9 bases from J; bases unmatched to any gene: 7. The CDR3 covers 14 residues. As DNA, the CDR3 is TGTGCCAGCAGCTTAGGACAGGGGCAACTAAGCTACACCTTC. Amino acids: CASSLGQGQLSYTF.

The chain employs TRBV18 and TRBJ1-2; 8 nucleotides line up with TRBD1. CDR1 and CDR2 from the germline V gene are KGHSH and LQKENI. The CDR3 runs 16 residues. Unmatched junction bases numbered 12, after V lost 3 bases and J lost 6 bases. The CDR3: CASSPDGAQGANGYTF. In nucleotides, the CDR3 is TGTGCCAGCTCACCGGACGGGGCTCAGGGGGCAAATGGCTACACCTTC.

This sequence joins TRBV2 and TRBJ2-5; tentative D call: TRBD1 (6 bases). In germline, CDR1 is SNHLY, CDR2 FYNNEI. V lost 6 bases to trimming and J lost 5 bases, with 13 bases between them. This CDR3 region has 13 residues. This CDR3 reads CASSPQGFETQYF. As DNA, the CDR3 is TGTGCCAGCAGCCCGCAGGGGTTCGAGACCCAGTACTTC.

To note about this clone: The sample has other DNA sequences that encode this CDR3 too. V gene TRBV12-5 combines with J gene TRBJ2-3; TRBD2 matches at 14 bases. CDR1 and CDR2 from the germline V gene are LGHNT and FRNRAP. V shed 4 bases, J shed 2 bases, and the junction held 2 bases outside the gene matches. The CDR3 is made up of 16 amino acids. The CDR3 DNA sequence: TGTGCTAGTGGTTCGGGACTAGCGGGGGTCACAGATACGCAGTATTTT. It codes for CASGSGLAGVTDTQYF.

This CDR3 reads CASSLDREVGEQFF. CDR3 in DNA: TGTGCCAGCAGCTTAGATCGGGAGGTCGGTGAGCAGTTCTTC. The V call is TRBV11-2, the J call TRBJ2-1; 7 positions agree with TRBD2. The V and J ends lost 0 bases and 9 bases, in that order; junction bases with no gene match: 5. Germline V gene data show CDR1 as SGHAT and CDR2 as FQNNGV. This CDR3 is 14 amino acids long.

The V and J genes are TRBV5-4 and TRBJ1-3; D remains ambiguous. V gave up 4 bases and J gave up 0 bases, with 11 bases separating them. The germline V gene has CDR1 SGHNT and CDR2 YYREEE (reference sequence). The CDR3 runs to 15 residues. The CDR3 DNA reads TGTGCCAGCAGCACAGAAGCTTACTCTGGAAACACCATATATTTT. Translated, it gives CASSTEAYSGNTIYF.

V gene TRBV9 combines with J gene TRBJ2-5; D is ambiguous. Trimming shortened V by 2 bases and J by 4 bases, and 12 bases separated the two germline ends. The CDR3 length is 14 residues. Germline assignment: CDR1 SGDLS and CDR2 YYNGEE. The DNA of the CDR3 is TGTGCCAGCAGCGTGGAGAGTAGAGGAGAGACCCAGTACTTC. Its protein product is CASSVESRGETQYF.

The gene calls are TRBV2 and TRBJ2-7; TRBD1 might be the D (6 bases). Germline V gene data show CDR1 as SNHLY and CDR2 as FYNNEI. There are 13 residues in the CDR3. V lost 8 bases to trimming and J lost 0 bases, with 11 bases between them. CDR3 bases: TGTGCCAGCTGCCAGGGGAGCTCCTACGAGCAGTACTTC. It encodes CASCQGSSYEQYF.

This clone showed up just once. CDR3 in DNA: TGTGCCAGCAGTTGGAGCGACGGAGAGACCCAGTACTTC. This encodes CASSWSDGETQYF. This sequence joins TRBV12-3 or TRBV12-4 and TRBJ2-5, with D unclear. V was shortened by 4 bases and J by 4 bases, with 10 bases between the two germline ends. This CDR3 spans 13 amino acids.

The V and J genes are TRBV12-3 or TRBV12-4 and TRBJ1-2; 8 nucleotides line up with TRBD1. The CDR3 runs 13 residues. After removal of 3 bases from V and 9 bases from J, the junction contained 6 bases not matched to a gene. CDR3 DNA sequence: TGTGCCAGCAGTTTTCGACAGGGGTATAGCTACACCTTC. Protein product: CASSFRQGYSYTF.

The CDR3 protein is CASSPLSGGVEAFF. The CDR3 DNA reads TGTGCCAGCTCACCACTATCCGGCGGTGTGGAAGCTTTCTTT. This chain connects TRBV18 to TRBJ1-1; D is undetermined. Germline values: CDR1 KGHSH, CDR2 LQKENI. This CDR3 contains 14 residues. Trimming left V 1 base short and J 8 bases short, with 14 bases between.

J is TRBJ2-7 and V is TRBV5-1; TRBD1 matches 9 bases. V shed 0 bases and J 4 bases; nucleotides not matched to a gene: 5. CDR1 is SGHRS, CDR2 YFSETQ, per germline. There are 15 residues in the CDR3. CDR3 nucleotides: TGCGCCAGCAGCTTGGTACCGGGACAGGGATACGAGCAGTACTTC. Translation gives CASSLVPGQGYEQYF.

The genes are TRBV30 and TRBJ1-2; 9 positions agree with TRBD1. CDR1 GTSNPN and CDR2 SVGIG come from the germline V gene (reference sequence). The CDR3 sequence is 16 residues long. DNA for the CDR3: TGTGCTTGTTTTAGGCTTGGGACAGGGCTGAGGTATGGCTACACCTTC. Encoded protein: CACFRLGTGLRYGYTF.

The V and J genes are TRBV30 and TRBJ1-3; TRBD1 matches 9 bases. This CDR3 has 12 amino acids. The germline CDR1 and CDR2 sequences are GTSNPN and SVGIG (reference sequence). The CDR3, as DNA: TGTGCGAACAGGGGGCTCGAAAACACCATATATTTT. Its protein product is CANRGLENTIYF. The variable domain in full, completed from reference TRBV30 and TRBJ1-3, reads SQTIHQWPATLVQPVGSPLSLECTVEGTSNPNLYWYRQAAGRGLQLLFYSVGIGQISSEVPQNLSASRPQDRQFILSSKKLLLSDSGFYLCANRGLENTIYFGEGSWLTVV.

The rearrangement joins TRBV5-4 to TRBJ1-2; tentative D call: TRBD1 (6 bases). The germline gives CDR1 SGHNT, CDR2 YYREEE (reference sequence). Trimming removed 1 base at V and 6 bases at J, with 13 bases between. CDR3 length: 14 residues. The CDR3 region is CASSLKGEWDGYTF. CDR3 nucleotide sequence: TGTGCCAGCAGCTTGAAGGGGGAATGGGATGGCTACACCTTC.

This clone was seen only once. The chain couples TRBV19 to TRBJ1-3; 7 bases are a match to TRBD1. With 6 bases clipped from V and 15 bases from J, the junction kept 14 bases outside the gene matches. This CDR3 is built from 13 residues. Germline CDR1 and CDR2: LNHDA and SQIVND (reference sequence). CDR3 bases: TGTGCCAGTAGGGGACAGCTCGCGGCCTTCCAATATTTT. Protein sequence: CASRGQLAAFQYF.

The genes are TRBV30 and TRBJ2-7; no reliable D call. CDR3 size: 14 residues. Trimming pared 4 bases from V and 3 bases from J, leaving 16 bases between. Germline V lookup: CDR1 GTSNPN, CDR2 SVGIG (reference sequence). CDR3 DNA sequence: TGTGCCTGGAATCGCCTCCCGGTTTACTACGAGCAGTACTTC. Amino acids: CAWNRLPVYYEQYF. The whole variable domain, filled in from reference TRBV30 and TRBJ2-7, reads SQTIHQWPATLVQPVGSPLSLECTVEGTSNPNLYWYRQAAGRGLQLLFYSVGIGQISSEVPQNLSASRPQDRQFILSSKKLLLSDSGFYLCAWNRLPVYYEQYFGPGTRLTVT.

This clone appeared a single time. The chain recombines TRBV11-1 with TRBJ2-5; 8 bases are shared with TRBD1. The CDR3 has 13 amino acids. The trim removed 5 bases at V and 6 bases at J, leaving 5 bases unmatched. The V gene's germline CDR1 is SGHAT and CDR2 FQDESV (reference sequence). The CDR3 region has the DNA TGTGCCAGCAGCCCCGACAGGGGACAGACCCAGTACTTC. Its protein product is CASSPDRGQTQYF. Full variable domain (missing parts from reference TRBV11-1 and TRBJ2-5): EAEVAQSPRYKITEKSQAVAFWCDPISGHATLYWYRQILGQGPELLVQFQDESVVDDSQLPKDRFSAERLKGVDSTLKIQPAELGDSAMYLCASSPDRGQTQYFGPGTRLLVL.

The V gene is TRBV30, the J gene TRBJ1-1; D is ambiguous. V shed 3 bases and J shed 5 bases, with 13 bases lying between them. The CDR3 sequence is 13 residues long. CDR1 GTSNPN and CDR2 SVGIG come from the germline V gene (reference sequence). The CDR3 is CAWSVLRETEAFF. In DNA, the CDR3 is TGTGCCTGGAGCGTCTTGAGGGAAACTGAAGCTTTCTTT. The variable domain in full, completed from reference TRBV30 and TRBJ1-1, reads SQTIHQWPATLVQPVGSPLSLECTVEGTSNPNLYWYRQAAGRGLQLLFYSVGIGQISSEVPQNLSASRPQDRQFILSSKKLLLSDSGFYLCAWSVLRETEAFFGQGTRLTVV.

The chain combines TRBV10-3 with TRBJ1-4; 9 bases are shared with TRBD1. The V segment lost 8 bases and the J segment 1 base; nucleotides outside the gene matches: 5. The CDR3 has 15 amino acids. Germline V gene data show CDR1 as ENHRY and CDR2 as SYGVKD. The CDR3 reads CAIADRGGTNEKLFF. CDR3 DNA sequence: TGTGCCATCGCGGACAGGGGTGGAACTAATGAAAAACTGTTTTTT.

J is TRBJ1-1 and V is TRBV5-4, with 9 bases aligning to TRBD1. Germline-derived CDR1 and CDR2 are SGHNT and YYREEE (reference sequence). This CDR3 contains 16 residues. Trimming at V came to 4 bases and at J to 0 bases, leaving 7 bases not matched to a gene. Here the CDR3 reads CASSPRQGGMNTEAFF. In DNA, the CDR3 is TGTGCCAGCAGCCCAAGACAGGGGGGCATGAACACTGAAGCTTTCTTT.

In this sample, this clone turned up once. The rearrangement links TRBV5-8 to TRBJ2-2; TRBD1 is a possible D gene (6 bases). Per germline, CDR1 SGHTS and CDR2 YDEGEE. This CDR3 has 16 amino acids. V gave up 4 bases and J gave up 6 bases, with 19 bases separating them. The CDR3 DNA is TGTGCCAGCAGCGTTGGGGACACGTGGAAGGCCGGGGAGCTGTTTTTT. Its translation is CASSVGDTWKAGELFF.

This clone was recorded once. The CDR3 spells CASSPGQGYTGELFF. The CDR3 DNA reads as TGTGCCAGCTCACCGGGACAGGGTTACACCGGGGAGCTGTTTTTT. This chain connects TRBV18 to TRBJ2-2, with TRBD1 matching over 9 bases. Germline values: CDR1 KGHSH, CDR2 LQKENI. The CDR3 is made up of 15 amino acids. The J segment lost 3 bases and the V segment lost 3 bases, leaving 2 bases of the junction unmatched.